This record concerns one TCR beta chain sequence. Its antigen remains unidentified. V was cut by 6 bases and J by 0 bases, with 18 bases left in between. CDR1 and CDR2 (germline): MNHEY, SMNVEV (reference sequence). This CDR3 has 18 residues. These data come from a study of cytomegalovirus exposure and HLA in healthy donors. Study overall: Within an early data release were around 87 million unique TCRs drawn from HLA-typed donors.

Primers included in the PCR were 60 Vbeta and 13 Jbeta primers. Repertoires were generated with immunoSEQ multiplex PCR, while TCRdb's copy carries only in-frame clones and drops some. The sample has over 150,000 clones; roughly 80% are singletons. Study observations and caveats: By HLA locus, TCR association rates varied in a later analysis, with DRB1 showing the most and HLA-C the fewest.

Sequenced input: PBMCs. V gene TRBV27 combines with J gene TRBJ1-6; D unclear. The source of this sequence is a woman between 25 and 40 years old in good health and CMV-seropositive. CDR3 loop: CASSPSGGRGSYNSPLHF. CDR3 coding DNA: TGTGCCAGCAGCCCGTCCGGAGGGCGGGGCTCCTATAATTCACCCCTCCACTTT.